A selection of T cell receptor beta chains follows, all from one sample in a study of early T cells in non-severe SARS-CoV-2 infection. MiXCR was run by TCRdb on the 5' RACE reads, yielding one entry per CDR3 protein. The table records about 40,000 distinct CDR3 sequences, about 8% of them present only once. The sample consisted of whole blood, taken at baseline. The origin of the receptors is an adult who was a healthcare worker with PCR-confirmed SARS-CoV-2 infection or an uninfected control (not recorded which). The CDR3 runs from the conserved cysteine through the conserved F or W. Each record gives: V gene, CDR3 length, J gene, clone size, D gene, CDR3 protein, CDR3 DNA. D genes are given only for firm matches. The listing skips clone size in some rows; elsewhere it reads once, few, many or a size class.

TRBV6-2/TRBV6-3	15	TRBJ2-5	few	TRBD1	CASSQPTGAGETQYF	TGTGCCAGCAGTCAACCGACAGGGGCAGGAGAGACCCAGTACTTC
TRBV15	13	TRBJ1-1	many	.	CATSRVVGSEAFF	TGTGCCACCAGCCGAGTTGTGGGGTCAGAAGCTTTCTTT
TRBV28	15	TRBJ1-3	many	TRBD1	CASNTPGGAGNTIYF	TGTGCCAGCAATACGCCAGGGGGAGCTGGAAACACCATATATTTT
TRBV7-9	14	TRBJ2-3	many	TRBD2	CASSLGTSLDTQYF	TGTGCCAGCAGCTTAGGGACTAGCCTGGATACGCAGTATTTT
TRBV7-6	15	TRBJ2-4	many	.	CASSPDAGKRNIQYF	TGTGCCAGCAGCCCGGACGCAGGAAAAAGAAACATTCAGTACTTC
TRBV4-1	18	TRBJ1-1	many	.	CASSLISGTSVGGSEAFF	TGCGCCAGCAGCCTTATATCCGGGACGTCGGTGGGGGGATCTGAAGCTTTCTTT
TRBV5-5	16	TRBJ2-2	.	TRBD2	CASSLGRGGHTGELFF	TGTGCCAGCAGCCTCGGCCGGGGGGGCCACACCGGGGAGCTGTTTTTT
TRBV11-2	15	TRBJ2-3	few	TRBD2	CASSTLAGGRDTQYF	TGTGCCAGCAGCACTTTAGCGGGGGGGCGCGATACGCAGTATTTT
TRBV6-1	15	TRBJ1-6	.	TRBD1	CASSDPGTGASPLHF	TGTGCCAGCAGTGATCCAGGGACAGGGGCCTCACCCCTCCACTTT
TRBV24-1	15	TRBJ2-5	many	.	CATSDHGDLGETQYF	TGTGCCACCAGTGATCATGGGGACCTTGGAGAGACCCAGTACTTC
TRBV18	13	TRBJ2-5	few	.	CASSPGGRETQYF	TGTGCCAGCTCACCGGGGGGACGAGAGACCCAGTACTTC
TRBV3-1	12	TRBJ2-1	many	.	CASSQGGGGQFF	TGTGCCAGCAGCCAAGGAGGAGGGGGGCAGTTCTTC
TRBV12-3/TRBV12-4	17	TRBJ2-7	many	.	CASSFLGWGTSSYEQYF	TGTGCCAGCAGTTTTTTGGGCTGGGGTACGAGCTCCTACGAGCAGTACTTC
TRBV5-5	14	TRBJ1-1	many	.	CASSFDGLYTEAFF	TGTGCCAGCAGCTTCGACGGACTCTACACTGAAGCTTTCTTT
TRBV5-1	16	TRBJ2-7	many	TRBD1	CASTSDRDRGWYEQYF	TGCGCCAGCACCTCGGACCGGGACAGGGGTTGGTACGAGCAGTACTTC
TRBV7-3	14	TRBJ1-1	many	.	CASSYRGGDTEAFF	TGTGCCAGCAGCTATCGGGGGGGTGACACTGAAGCTTTCTTT
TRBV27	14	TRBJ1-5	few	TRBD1	CASSLQGGNQPQHF	TGTGCCAGCAGTTTACAGGGGGGAAATCAGCCCCAGCATTTT